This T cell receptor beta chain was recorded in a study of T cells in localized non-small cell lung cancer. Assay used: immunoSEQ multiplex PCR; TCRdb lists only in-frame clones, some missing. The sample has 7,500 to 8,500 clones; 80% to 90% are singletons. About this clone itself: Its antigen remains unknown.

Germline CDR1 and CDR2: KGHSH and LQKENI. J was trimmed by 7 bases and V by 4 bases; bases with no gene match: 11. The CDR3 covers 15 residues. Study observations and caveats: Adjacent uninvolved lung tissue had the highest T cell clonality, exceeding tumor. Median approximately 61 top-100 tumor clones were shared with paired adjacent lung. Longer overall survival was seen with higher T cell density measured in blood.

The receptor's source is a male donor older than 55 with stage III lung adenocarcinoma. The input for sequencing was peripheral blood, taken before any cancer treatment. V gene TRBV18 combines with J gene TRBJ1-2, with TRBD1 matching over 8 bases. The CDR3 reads CASSRIGQGASGYTF. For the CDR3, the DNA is TGTGCCAGCTCACGGATCGGACAGGGAGCGTCTGGCTACACCTTC.